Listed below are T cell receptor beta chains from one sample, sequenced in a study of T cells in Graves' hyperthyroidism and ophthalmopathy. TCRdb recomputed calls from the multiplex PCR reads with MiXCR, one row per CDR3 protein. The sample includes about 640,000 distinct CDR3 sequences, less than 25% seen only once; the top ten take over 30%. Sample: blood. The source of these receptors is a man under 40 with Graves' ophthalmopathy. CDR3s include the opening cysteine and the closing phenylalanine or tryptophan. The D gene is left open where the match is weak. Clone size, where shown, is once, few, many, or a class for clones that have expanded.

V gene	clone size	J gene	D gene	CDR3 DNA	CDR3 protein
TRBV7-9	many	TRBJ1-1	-	TGTGCCAGCAGCTTAGCGACAACTGAAGCTTTCTTT	CASSLATTEAFF
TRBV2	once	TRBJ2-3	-	TGTGCCAGCAGTGTTTTAGGACGGGATACGCAGTATTTT	CASSVLGRDTQYF
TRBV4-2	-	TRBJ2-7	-	TGTGCCAGCAGCCAAGATCTCTGGAACTCCTACGAGCAGTACTTC	CASSQDLWNSYEQYF
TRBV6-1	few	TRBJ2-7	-	TGTGCCAGCAGTGAACAGGTCGTAAGCGAGCAGTACTTC	CASSEQVVSEQYF
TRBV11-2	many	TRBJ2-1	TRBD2	TGTGCCAGCAGCTTGAGTGTAGCGGGAGTAAGTGAGCAGTTCTTC	CASSLSVAGVSEQFF
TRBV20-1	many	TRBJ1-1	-	TGCAGTGCTCCCGACACTGAAGCTTTCTTT	CSAPDTEAFF
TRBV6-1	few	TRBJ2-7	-	TGTGCCAGCAGTGAAGCGGGAGTAAAAAATTCCGAGCAGTACTTC	CASSEAGVKNSEQYF
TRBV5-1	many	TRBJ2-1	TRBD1	TGCGCCAGCAGCTCCGCCGGGACAGCAGGGTATGAGCAGTTCTTC	CASSSAGTAGYEQFF
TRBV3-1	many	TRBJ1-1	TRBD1	TGTGCCAGCAGCATACCGGGACAGCAATCTGAAGCTTTCTTT	CASSIPGQQSEAFF
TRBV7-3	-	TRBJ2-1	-	TGTGCCAGCAGCTTAAGAGGGATTTCAAGCTCCTACAATGAGCAGTTCTTC	CASSLRGISSSYNEQFF
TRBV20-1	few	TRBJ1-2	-	TGCAGTGCGCGGGGACGGCTAGATGGCTACACCTTC	CSARGRLDGYTF
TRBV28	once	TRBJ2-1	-	TGTGCCAGCAGTTCCCCCGGGAGCCCCTACAATGGGCAGTTCTTC	CASSSPGSPYNGQFF
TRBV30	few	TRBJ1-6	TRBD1	TGTGCCTGGAGTGTTCCGGACAGGGATGCGAATTCACCCCTCCACTTT	CAWSVPDRDANSPLHF
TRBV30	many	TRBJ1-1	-	TGTGCCTGGTACCGGGACGGAGCGCGTTACACTGAAGCTTTCTTT	CAWYRDGARYTEAFF
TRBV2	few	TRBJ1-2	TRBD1	TGTGCCAGCAGTGAAACGACAGGGGACAATGAAAACTATGGCTACACCTTC	CASSETTGDNENYGYTF
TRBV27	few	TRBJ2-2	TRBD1	TGTGCCAGCAGTCGGACAGGGCCCGTACTGGGCACCGGGGAGCTGTTTTTT	CASSRTGPVLGTGELFF
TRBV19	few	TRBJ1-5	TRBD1	TGTGCCAGTAGAAACGACGGGACAGGTTTCAATCAGCCCCAGCATTTT	CASRNDGTGFNQPQHF